The 14 T cell receptor beta chains presented below share a single source sample, sequenced in a study of monozygotic twins with inflammatory bowel disease. TCRdb reprocessed the 5' RACE reads and stores each CDR3 protein as one record, lacking DNA. Recorded for this sample: roughly 300,000 distinct CDR3 sequences. Sequencing used blood. The receptors were gathered from a human donor with ulcerative colitis or Crohn's disease, or a healthy co-twin of an affected twin (not recorded which).

The chain combines TRBV29-1 with TRBJ2-1; TCRdb selects TRBD1, and the lack of DNA leaves this call unchecked. The CDR3 is 13 amino acids. Germline CDR1 reads SQVTM; CDR2 reads ANQGSEA. The chain's CDR3 is CSVGGSSYNEQFF.

This chain joins TRBV7-2 and TRBJ2-5; there is no DNA to check the TCRdb D call of TRBD2. The CDR3 runs to 13 residues. Germline CDR1 SGHTA, CDR2 FQGNSA. CDR3: CASSPTRTSAQYF.

J is TRBJ2-5 and V is TRBV12-3 or TRBV12-4. The CDR3 is 13 residues long. CDR3 loop: CASSFFGVETQYF.

The chain is built from TRBV30 and TRBJ2-7; checking the TCRdb D call of TRBD2 is not possible without DNA. The CDR3 is 14 amino acids. Germline V lookup: CDR1 GTSNPN, CDR2 SVGIG (reference sequence). CDR3 sequence reads: CAWSTQRTPGEQYF.

V and J are TRBV28 and TRBJ2-3; TCRdb calls TRBD1, which cannot be checked without DNA. From germline, CDR1 is MDHEN and CDR2 SYDVKM. The CDR3 is 14 amino acids. CDR3 in amino acids: CASSPVGPTDTQYF.

This chain connects TRBV28 to TRBJ1-1. From germline, CDR1 is MDHEN and CDR2 SYDVKM. This CDR3 has 15 amino acids. CDR3 in amino acids: CASRKLSTRNTEAFF. The full variable domain, its missing parts supplied by reference TRBV28 and TRBJ1-1, is DVKVTQSSRYLVKRTGEKVFLECVQDMDHENMFWYRQDPGLGLRLIYFSYDVKMKEKGDIPEGYSVSREKKERFSLILESASTNQTSMYLCASRKLSTRNTEAFFGQGTRLTVV.

This rearrangement joins TRBV3-1 to TRBJ2-5; TCRdb outputs TRBD1, but without DNA this stays unchecked. The CDR3 is 12 amino acids. Germline CDR1 and CDR2: LGHDT and YNNKEL (reference sequence). This CDR3 reads CASSPRAETQYF.

The chain uses TRBV11-2 and TRBJ2-1; the TCRdb D gene call, TRBD1, has no DNA to confirm it. The CDR3 loop spans 19 amino acids. Germline V CDR1 and CDR2: SGHAT, FQNNGV. This CDR3 reads CASSPPGQGVVSSYNEQFF.

The chain links TRBV15 to TRBJ2-1; TCRdb selects TRBD2, and the lack of DNA leaves this call unchecked. Germline lookup yields CDR1 LNHNV and CDR2 YYDKDF (reference sequence). CDR3 length: 20 residues. CDR3 region: CATSRVKGSGREASYNEQFF. Full variable domain (remainder filled in from reference TRBV15 and TRBJ2-1): DAMVIQNPRYQVTQFGKPVTLSCSQTLNHNVMYWYQQKSSQAPKLLFHYYDKDFNNEADTPDNFQSRRPNTSFCFLDIRSPGLGDTAMYLCATSRVKGSGREASYNEQFFGPGTRLTVL.

V gene TRBV5-1 combines with J gene TRBJ1-3; TCRdb's D call, TRBD1, is unchecked because there is no DNA. This CDR3 contains 17 residues. Per germline, CDR1 SGHRS and CDR2 YFSETQ. The CDR3 spells CASSLEQGARRGNTIYF.

The chain links TRBV7-9 to TRBJ2-7. The CDR3 covers 12 residues. The germline gives CDR1 SEHNR, CDR2 FQNEAQ (reference sequence). The CDR3 sequence: CASSLATYEQHF.

The gene calls are TRBV7-2 and TRBJ2-7; as DNA is missing, the TRBD1 call by TCRdb cannot be tested. Germline-derived CDR1 and CDR2 are SGHTA and FQGNSA. The length of the CDR3 is 15 residues. The CDR3 spells CASSLDIGTAYEQYF.

The chain recombines TRBV11-3 with TRBJ2-1; TCRdb returns TRBD2, unconfirmable since there is no DNA. CDR1 is SGHNT and CDR2 is YENEEA in the germline V gene. This CDR3 is built from 15 residues. CDR3 protein: CASSFEGRLDNEQFF.

This CDR3 reads CASSSVGSSYEQYF. This chain uses TRBV7-9 with TRBJ2-7. Germline values: CDR1 SEHNR, CDR2 FQNEAQ (reference sequence). The CDR3 extends over 14 amino acids.